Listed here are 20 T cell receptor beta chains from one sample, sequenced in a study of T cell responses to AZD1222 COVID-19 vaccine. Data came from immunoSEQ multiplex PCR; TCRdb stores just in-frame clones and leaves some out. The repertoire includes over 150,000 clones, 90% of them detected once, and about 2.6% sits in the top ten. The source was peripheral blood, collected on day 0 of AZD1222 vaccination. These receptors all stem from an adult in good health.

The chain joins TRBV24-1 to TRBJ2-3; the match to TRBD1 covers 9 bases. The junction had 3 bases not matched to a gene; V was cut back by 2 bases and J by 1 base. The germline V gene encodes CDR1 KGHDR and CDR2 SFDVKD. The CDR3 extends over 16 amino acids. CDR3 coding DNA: TGTGCCACCAGTGATTCCCGACAGGGGGGCACAGATACGCAGTATTTT. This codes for CATSDSRQGGTDTQYF.

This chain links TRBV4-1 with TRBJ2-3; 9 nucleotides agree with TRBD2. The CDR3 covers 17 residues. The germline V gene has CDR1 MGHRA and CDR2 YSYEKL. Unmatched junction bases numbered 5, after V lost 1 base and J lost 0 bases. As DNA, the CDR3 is TGCGCCAGCAGCCAAGGGCTAGCGGGGACTAGCACAGATACGCAGTATTTT. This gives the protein CASSQGLAGTSTDTQYF.

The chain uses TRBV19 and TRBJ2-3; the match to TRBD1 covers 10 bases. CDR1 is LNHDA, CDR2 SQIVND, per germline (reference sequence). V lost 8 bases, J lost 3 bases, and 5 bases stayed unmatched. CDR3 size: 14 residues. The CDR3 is CASGDRGRTDTQYF. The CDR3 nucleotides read TGTGCCAGTGGTGACAGGGGGCGAACAGATACGCAGTATTTT.

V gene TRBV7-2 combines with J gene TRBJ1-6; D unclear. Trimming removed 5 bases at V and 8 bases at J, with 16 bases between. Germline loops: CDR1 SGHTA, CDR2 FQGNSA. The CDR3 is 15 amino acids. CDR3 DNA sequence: TGTGCCAGCAGCCGTGACTGGAAAGGCGATTCACCCCTCCACTTT. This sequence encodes CASSRDWKGDSPLHF. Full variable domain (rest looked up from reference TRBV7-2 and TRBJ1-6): GAGVSQSPSNKVTEKGKDVELRCDPISGHTALYWYRQSLGQGLEFLIYFQGNSAPDKSGLPSDRFSAERTGGSVSTLTIQRTQQEDSAVYLCASSRDWKGDSPLHFGNGTRLTVT.

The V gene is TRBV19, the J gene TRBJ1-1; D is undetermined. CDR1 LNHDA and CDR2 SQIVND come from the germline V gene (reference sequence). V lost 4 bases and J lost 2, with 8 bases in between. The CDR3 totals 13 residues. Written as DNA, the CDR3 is TGTGCCAGTAGTACCCTTTCCAACACTGAAGCTTTCTTT. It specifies CASSTLSNTEAFF.

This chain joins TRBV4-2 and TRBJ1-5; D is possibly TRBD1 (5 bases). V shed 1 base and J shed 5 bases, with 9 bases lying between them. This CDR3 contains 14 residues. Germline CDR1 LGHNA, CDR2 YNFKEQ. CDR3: CASSQGGWDQPQHF. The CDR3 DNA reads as TGTGCCAGCAGCCAAGGGGGGTGGGATCAGCCCCAGCATTTT.

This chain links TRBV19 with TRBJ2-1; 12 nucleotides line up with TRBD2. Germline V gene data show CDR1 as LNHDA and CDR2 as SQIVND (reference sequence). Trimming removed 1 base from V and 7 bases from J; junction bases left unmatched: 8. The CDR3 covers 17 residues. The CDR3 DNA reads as TGTGCCAGTAGTATAGCCCGACTAGCGGGGGCCGAAAATGAGCAGTTCTTC. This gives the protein CASSIARLAGAENEQFF.

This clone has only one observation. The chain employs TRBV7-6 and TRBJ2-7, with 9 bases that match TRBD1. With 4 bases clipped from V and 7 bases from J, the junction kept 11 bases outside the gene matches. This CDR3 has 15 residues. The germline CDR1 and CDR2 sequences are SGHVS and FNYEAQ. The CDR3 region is CASSSGQGGGEEQYF. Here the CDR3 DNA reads TGTGCCAGCAGCTCGGGACAGGGTGGTGGAGAGGAGCAGTACTTC. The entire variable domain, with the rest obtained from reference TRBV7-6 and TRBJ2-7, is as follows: GAGVSQSPRYKVTKRGQDVALRCDPISGHVSLYWYRQALGQGPEFLTYFNYEAQQDKSGLPNDRFSAERPEGSISTLTIQRTEQRDSAMYRCASSSGQGGGEEQYFGPGTRLTVT.

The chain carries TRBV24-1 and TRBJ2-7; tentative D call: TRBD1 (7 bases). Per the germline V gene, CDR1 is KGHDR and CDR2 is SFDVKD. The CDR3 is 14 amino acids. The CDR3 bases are TGTGCTCTGATTCCCCCAGGGGGGTTCTACGAGCAGTACTTC. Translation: CALIPPGGFYEQYF.

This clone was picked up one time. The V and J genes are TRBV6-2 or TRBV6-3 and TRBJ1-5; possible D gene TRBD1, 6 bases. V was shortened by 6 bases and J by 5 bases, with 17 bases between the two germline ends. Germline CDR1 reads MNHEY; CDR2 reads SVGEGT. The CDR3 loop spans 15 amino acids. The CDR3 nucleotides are TGTGCCAGCAGCACCGGGACACCTCATTATCAGCCCCAGCATTTT. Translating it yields CASSTGTPHYQPQHF.

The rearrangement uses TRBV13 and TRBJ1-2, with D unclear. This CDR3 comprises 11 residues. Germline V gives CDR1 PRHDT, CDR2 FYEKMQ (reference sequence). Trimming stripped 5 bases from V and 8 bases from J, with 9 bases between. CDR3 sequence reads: CASSGVLGYTF. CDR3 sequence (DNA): TGTGCCAGCAGCGGAGTGCTAGGCTACACCTTC.

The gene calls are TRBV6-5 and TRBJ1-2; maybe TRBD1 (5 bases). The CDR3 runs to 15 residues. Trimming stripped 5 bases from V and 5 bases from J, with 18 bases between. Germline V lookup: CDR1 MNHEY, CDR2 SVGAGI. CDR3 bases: TGTGCCAGCAGTCCGTCGGGACCGAAGACATATGGCTACACCTTC. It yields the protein CASSPSGPKTYGYTF.

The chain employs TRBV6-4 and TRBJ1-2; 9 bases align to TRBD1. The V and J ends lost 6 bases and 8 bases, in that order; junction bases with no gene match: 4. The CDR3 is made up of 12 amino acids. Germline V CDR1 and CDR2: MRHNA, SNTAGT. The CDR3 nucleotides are TGTGCCAGCAGCCCCGGACAGGGGGGCTACACCTTC. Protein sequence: CASSPGQGGYTF.

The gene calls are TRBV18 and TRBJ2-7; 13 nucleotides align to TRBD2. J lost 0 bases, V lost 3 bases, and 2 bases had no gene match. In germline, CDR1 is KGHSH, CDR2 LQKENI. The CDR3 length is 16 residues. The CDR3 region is CASSPGLAGTSYEQYF. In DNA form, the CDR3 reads TGTGCCAGCTCACCGGGACTAGCGGGGACCTCCTACGAGCAGTACTTC.

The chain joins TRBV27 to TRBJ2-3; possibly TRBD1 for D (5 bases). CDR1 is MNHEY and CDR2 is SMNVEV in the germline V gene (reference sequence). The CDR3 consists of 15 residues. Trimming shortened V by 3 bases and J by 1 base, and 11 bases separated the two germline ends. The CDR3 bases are TGTGCCAGCAGTTTTACAGGAGTAGGCACAGATACGCAGTATTTT. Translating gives CASSFTGVGTDTQYF.

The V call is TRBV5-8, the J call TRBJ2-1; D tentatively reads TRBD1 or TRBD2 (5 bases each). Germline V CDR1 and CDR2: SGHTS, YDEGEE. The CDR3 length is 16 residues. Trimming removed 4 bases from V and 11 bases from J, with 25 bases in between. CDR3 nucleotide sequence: TGTGCCAGCAGCCTAGGGACGGCCCCTCTGCCCCTCAAGCAGTTCTTC. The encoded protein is CASSLGTAPLPLKQFF.

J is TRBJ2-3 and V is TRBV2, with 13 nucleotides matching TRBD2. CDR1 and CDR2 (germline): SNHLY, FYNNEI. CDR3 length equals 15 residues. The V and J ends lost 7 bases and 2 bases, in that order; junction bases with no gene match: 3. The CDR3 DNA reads TGTGCCAGCAAGGGACTAGCGGGGATCACAGATACGCAGTATTTT. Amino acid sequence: CASKGLAGITDTQYF.

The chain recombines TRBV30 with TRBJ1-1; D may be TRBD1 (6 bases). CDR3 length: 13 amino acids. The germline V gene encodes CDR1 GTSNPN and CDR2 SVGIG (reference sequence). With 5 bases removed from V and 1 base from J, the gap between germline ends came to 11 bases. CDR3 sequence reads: CAWDRSSNTEAFF. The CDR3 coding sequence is TGTGCCTGGGACAGGTCCTCGAACACTGAAGCTTTCTTT. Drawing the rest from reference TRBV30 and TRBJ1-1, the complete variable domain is SQTIHQWPATLVQPVGSPLSLECTVEGTSNPNLYWYRQAAGRGLQLLFYSVGIGQISSEVPQNLSASRPQDRQFILSSKKLLLSDSGFYLCAWDRSSNTEAFFGQGTRLTVV.

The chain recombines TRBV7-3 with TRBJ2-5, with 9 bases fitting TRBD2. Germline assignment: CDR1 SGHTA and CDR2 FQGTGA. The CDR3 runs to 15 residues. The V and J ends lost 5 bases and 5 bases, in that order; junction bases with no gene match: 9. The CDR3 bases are TGTGCCAGCAGCCCGGTGCCGGGACTAGCTGAGACCCAGTACTTC. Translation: CASSPVPGLAETQYF.

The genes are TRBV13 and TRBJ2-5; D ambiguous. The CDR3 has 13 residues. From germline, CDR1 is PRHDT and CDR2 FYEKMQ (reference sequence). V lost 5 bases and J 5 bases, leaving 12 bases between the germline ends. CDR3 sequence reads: CASSPVSGETQYF. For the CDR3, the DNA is TGTGCCAGCAGCCCTGTGAGTGGGGAGACCCAGTACTTC.